The rows below give T cell receptor beta chains drawn from one sample of a study of blood T cell repertoires in COVID-19. Data came from immunoSEQ multiplex PCR; TCRdb stores just in-frame clones and leaves some out. This table has around 97,000 clones, roughly nine tenths appearing once. Sequencing was carried out using peripheral blood. These receptor sequences come from a human donor in a cohort sampled during active COVID-19. CDR3s include the opening cysteine and the closing phenylalanine or tryptophan. A D gene is named only where the DNA matches it firmly.

J gene	V gene	D gene	CDR3 protein	CDR3 DNA
TRBJ1-5	TRBV18	-	CASSPPGDQPQHF	TGTGCCAGCTCACCACCCGGGGATCAGCCCCAGCATTTT
TRBJ2-5	TRBV6-5	TRBD2	CASRKGLAQETQYF	TGTGCCAGCAGGAAGGGACTAGCCCAAGAGACCCAGTACTTC
TRBJ2-7	TRBV7-9	-	CASSLSSSEQYF	TGTGCCAGCAGCTTATCTTCGAGTGAGCAGTACTTC
TRBJ2-2	TRBV9	-	CASSDSTGLNTGELFF	TGTGCCAGCAGCGATTCGACAGGTTTGAACACCGGGGAGCTGTTTTTT
TRBJ1-3	TRBV28	TRBD1	CASSFPRQGANTIYF	TGTGCCAGCAGTTTTCCGAGACAGGGAGCAAACACCATATATTTT
TRBJ2-1	TRBV18	TRBD2	CASSLGLAGDNWQFF	TGTGCCAGCTCACTCGGACTAGCGGGGGACAATTGGCAGTTCTTC
TRBJ2-5	TRBV3-1/TRBV3-2	TRBD2	CASSLPGLAGLRETQYF	TGTGCCAGCAGCCTCCCGGGACTAGCGGGACTTCGAGAGACCCAGTACTTC
TRBJ2-2	TRBV19	TRBD1	CASNQGASTGELFF	TGTGCCAGCAACCAGGGGGCTAGCACCGGGGAGCTGTTTTTT
TRBJ2-2	TRBV2	-	CASSVVRTNTGELFF	TGTGCCAGCAGTGTGGTTAGAACTAACACCGGGGAGCTGTTTTTT
TRBJ2-1	TRBV28	TRBD2	CASSLESPSGRNEQFF	TGTGCCAGCAGTTTAGAGTCACCTAGCGGGAGGAACGAGCAGTTCTTC
TRBJ2-7	TRBV6-2/TRBV6-3	-	CASSYSKAGSGEQYF	TGTGCCAGCAGTTACTCGAAAGCAGGATCTGGCGAGCAGTACTTC
TRBJ2-2	TRBV11-2	-	CASSLGVTMNTGELFF	TGTGCCAGCAGCTTAGGCGTGACTATGAACACCGGGGAGCTGTTTTTT
TRBJ2-7	TRBV28	TRBD1	CASSMTGSEEQYF	TGTGCCAGCAGTATGACAGGGTCTGAGGAGCAGTACTTC
TRBJ1-2	TRBV28	TRBD1	CASSPPDRANTF	TGTGCCAGCAGCCCACCCGACAGGGCGAACACCTTC